This T cell receptor beta chain was profiled in a study of immune cell composition in non-small cell lung cancer. Normal lung was sampled as far from the tumour as possible, at least 3 cm. V lost 1 base, J lost 0 bases, and 6 bases lay in between. The CDR3 runs 15 residues. Per germline, CDR1 SGHVS and CDR2 FQNEAQ. Study outcomes and limitations: In adenocarcinoma, maximal tumour-associated clone frequency tracked TIL tumour reactivity. No significant correlation existed between pack-years smoked and tumour clonality.

With regard to this clone: Its target is not known.

Generated by immunoSEQ multiplex PCR, the TCRdb table keeps only in-frame clones and is missing some. The repertoire consists of about 16,000 clones, with 77% occurring once and the leading ten covering about 9.5%. The data also belong to a second study, concerning CD4 T cells in lung cancer. As that report states: Neoantigen-specific CD4+ T-cell clones and TCRs were isolated from blood. Possibly, some blood-derived responses are in vitro primed naive T cells.

Sequencing input: non-adjacent lung tissue. This clonotype originated in a human donor with non-small cell lung cancer. The J gene is TRBJ1-4, the V gene TRBV7-8; D is ambiguous. The CDR3 bases are TGTGCCAGCAGCTTAGGAGCTTCAACTAATGAAAAACTGTTTTTT. Amino acid sequence: CASSLGASTNEKLFF.